A selection of T cell receptor beta chains follows, all from one sample in a study of cytomegalovirus exposure and HLA in healthy donors. The method was immunoSEQ multiplex PCR; TCRdb's version includes in-frame clones alone and lacks a portion of them. The data hold 120,000 to 150,000 clones, with roughly 80% observed a single time. The sample was PBMCs. These TCRs come from a woman aged 50 to 60 in good health and CMV-seronegative. The CDR3 runs from the conserved cysteine through the conserved F or W. A D gene is named only where the DNA matches it firmly. The size field is filled for only some rows; it gives once, few, many or a size class.

D,V,J,size,CDR3,DNA
TRBD2,TRBV2,TRBJ2-3,-,CASGGGLAGTTDTQYF,TGTGCCAGCGGGGGGGGACTAGCGGGGACCACAGATACGCAGTATTTT
TRBD1,TRBV28,TRBJ1-4,-,CASRGTGDNEKLFF,TGTGCCAGCAGGGGGACAGGGGATAATGAAAAACTGTTTTTT
TRBD2,TRBV7-2,TRBJ2-1,-,CASSLALGRGGYNEQFF,TGTGCCAGCAGCTTAGCGCTGGGGCGGGGGGGCTACAATGAGCAGTTCTTC
TRBD1,TRBV7-8,TRBJ1-2,-,CASSPTGGAGTYGYTF,TGTGCCAGCAGCCCCACAGGGGGCGCGGGGACTTATGGCTACACCTTC
TRBD1,TRBV28,TRBJ2-5,-,CASTRTGDQETQYF,TGTGCCAGCACAAGGACAGGGGACCAAGAGACCCAGTACTTC
-,TRBV5-1,TRBJ1-2,-,CASSFGGAESYGYTF,TGCGCCAGCAGCTTCGGGGGGGCAGAGAGCTATGGCTACACCTTC
TRBD1,TRBV7-9,TRBJ1-6,once,CASSSTGHNSPLHF,TGTGCCAGCAGCTCGACAGGGCACAATTCACCCCTCCACTTT
TRBD2,TRBV9,TRBJ2-1,-,CASSGAGGLYNEQFF,TGTGCCAGCAGCGGAGCGGGGGGGCTCTACAATGAGCAGTTCTTC
TRBD1,TRBV28,TRBJ1-2,-,CASSRGLGYGYTF,TGTGCCAGCAGCAGGGGGCTAGGCTATGGCTACACCTTC
-,TRBV6-5,TRBJ1-4,-,CASSRYQGGREKLFF,TGTGCCAGCAGCCGATACCAGGGAGGGAGAGAAAAACTGTTTTTT
-,TRBV15,TRBJ1-5,few,CATSLYRANQPQHF,TGTGCCACCAGCCTTTACAGGGCCAATCAGCCCCAGCATTTT
-,TRBV15,TRBJ2-3,-,CATRFRRGGGTDTQYF,TGTGCCACCAGATTTCGAAGGGGGGGCGGCACAGATACGCAGTATTTT
TRBD2,TRBV18,TRBJ2-3,-,CASSPRLAGASTDTQYF,TGTGCCAGCTCCCCAAGACTAGCGGGGGCCAGCACAGATACGCAGTATTTT
-,TRBV2,TRBJ1-1,-,CASTALGGTEAFF,TGTGCCAGCACCGCACTAGGTGGCACTGAAGCTTTCTTT
-,TRBV5-4,TRBJ2-1,-,CASSLAGSSYNEQFF,TGTGCCAGCAGCTTGGCCGGGAGCTCCTACAATGAGCAGTTCTTC
TRBD2,TRBV19,TRBJ2-7,-,CASSMTSGTYEQYF,TGTGCCAGTAGTATGACTAGCGGTACCTACGAGCAGTACTTC
TRBD1,TRBV10-3,TRBJ1-6,few,CAISESGQAYNSPLHF,TGTGCCATCAGTGAGTCGGGACAGGCCTATAATTCACCCCTCCACTTT
-,TRBV19,TRBJ1-1,-,CASSMLQPNTEAFF,TGTGCCAGTAGTATGTTACAGCCAAACACTGAAGCTTTCTTT
TRBD1,TRBV19,TRBJ1-2,few,CASGRDREATGYGYTF,TGTGCCAGTGGCCGGGACAGGGAGGCGACTGGCTATGGCTACACCTTC
TRBD2,TRBV7-8,TRBJ2-5,-,CASSSILAGGSETQYF,TGTGCCAGCAGCTCAATTTTAGCGGGGGGTTCAGAGACCCAGTACTTC
-,TRBV6-6,TRBJ2-3,-,CASSLGVETDTQYF,TGTGCCAGTAGTCTAGGGGTCGAGACAGATACGCAGTATTTT
TRBD1,TRBV5-6,TRBJ2-1,-,CASSLVGGQGGNNEQFF,TGTGCCAGCAGCTTGGTGGGGGGACAGGGCGGAAACAATGAGCAGTTCTTC